These T cell receptor beta chains were read from a single sample in a study of T cell responses to AZD1222 COVID-19 vaccine. Profiling relied on immunoSEQ multiplex PCR, and the TCRdb table lists in-frame clones only, not all of them. The sample has approximately 92,000 clones, 65% to 90% seen once. This specimen was peripheral blood, taken on day 0 of AZD1222 vaccination. These receptors came from an adult in good health. Both conserved end residues are trimmed from each CDR3. Each record gives: V gene, CDR3 protein.

V gene: TRBV5-1; CDR3 protein: ASSLSGQGRYGYT
V gene: TRBV5-1; CDR3 protein: ASSFSVEGARGYT
V gene: TRBV19; CDR3 protein: ASANQVNTEAF
V gene: TRBV28; CDR3 protein: AGNWGYEQF
V gene: TRBV2; CDR3 protein: ASRTGQGSYEQY
V gene: TRBV14; CDR3 protein: ASSQRRGVYNEQF
V gene: TRBV5-1; CDR3 protein: ASSPNGGQANQPQH
V gene: TRBV15; CDR3 protein: ATSGGGLAGAPAYEQY
V gene: TRBV6-5; CDR3 protein: ASREREGPYEQY
V gene: TRBV3-1/TRBV3-2; CDR3 protein: ASSQGRRGNTEAF
V gene: TRBV19; CDR3 protein: ASSMRPSVKDTEAF
V gene: TRBV24-1; CDR3 protein: ATSDRNQPQH
V gene: TRBV19; CDR3 protein: ASSLGQGFFPGELF
V gene: TRBV6-2/TRBV6-3; CDR3 protein: ASSLEGAMTEAF
V gene: TRBV18; CDR3 protein: ASSPPGGSNQPQH
V gene: TRBV7-9; CDR3 protein: ASSLGTGYT
V gene: TRBV6-5; CDR3 protein: ASRDTGLAIETQY
V gene: TRBV5-1; CDR3 protein: ASRWDQETQY
V gene: TRBV12-3/TRBV12-4; CDR3 protein: ASSPAGSYGYT
V gene: TRBV28; CDR3 protein: ASSPPGQGQYRKLF
V gene: TRBV29-1; CDR3 protein: SVRGQDPPYEQY
V gene: TRBV28; CDR3 protein: ASSLAATGGSSPLH